A selection of T cell receptor beta chains follows, all from one sample in a study of cytomegalovirus exposure and HLA in healthy donors. The assay was immunoSEQ multiplex PCR, and TCRdb's table has in-frame clones only and misses some. Among about 97,000 clones listed, around 85% were seen once. The specimen was PBMCs. The receptor set was obtained from a man aged 25-45 years in good health and CMV-seronegative. Both conserved end residues are part of each CDR3. Fields, in order: clone size, J gene, V gene, D gene, CDR3 protein, CDR3 DNA. The D gene is left open where the match is weak. Clone size, where shown, is once, few, many, or a class for clones that have expanded.

>NA|TRBJ1-5|TRBV28|TRBD1
CASSSGQVNQPQHF
TGTGCCAGCAGTTCGGGACAGGTCAATCAGCCCCAGCATTTT
>NA|TRBJ1-6|TRBV4-1|NA
CASSHVLRGRNSPLHF
TGCGCCAGCAGCCACGTTCTTCGGGGTAGGAATTCACCCCTCCACTTT
>few|TRBJ2-7|TRBV7-9|TRBD1
CASSLTGGRYEQYF
TGTGCCAGCAGCTTAACAGGGGGCAGGTACGAGCAGTACTTC
>few|TRBJ1-5|TRBV4-1|TRBD1
CASSPWTGDNQPQHF
TGCGCCAGCAGCCCGTGGACAGGGGACAATCAGCCCCAGCATTTT
>NA|TRBJ2-7|TRBV4-1|NA
CASSQDQGGEQYF
TGCGCCAGCAGCCAAGATCAGGGGGGAGAGCAGTACTTC
>NA|TRBJ2-7|TRBV29-1|TRBD2
CSVLGTSGSDEQYF
TGCAGCGTTTTAGGGACTAGCGGGAGCGACGAGCAGTACTTC
>NA|TRBJ2-7|TRBV28|NA
CASSLFPGTYEQYF
TGTGCCAGCAGTTTATTTCCAGGCACCTACGAGCAGTACTTC
>NA|TRBJ2-7|TRBV19|TRBD1
CASSKRQGINEQYF
TGTGCCAGTAGTAAACGACAGGGGATTAACGAGCAGTACTTC
>once|TRBJ2-2|TRBV5-1|TRBD1
CASSLRDSSNTGELFF
TGCGCCAGCAGCTTGAGGGACAGCTCGAACACCGGGGAGCTGTTTTTT
>NA|TRBJ2-1|TRBV5-6|NA
CASSSQKLVPSSYNEQFF
TGTGCCAGCAGCTCCCAAAAACTAGTCCCAAGCTCCTACAATGAGCAGTTCTTC
>NA|TRBJ2-7|TRBV28|NA
CASSLVIGSDEQYF
TGTGCCAGCAGTTTAGTAATAGGGAGTGACGAGCAGTACTTC
>NA|TRBJ2-7|TRBV6-5|TRBD1
CASSLTPGQIYEQYF
TGTGCCAGCAGCCTAACTCCGGGACAGATCTACGAGCAGTACTTC
>once|TRBJ1-1|TRBV19|NA
CASSFPGWATEAFF
TGTGCCAGTAGTTTCCCAGGGTGGGCCACTGAAGCTTTCTTT
>NA|TRBJ2-2|TRBV25-1|TRBD1
CASSEWQGAGELFF
TGTGCCAGCAGTGAGTGGCAGGGGGCCGGGGAGCTGTTTTTT
>NA|TRBJ2-5|TRBV9|TRBD1
CASSVNRGQETQYF
TGTGCCAGCAGCGTAAACAGGGGGCAAGAGACCCAGTACTTC
>NA|TRBJ1-5|TRBV28|TRBD1
CASSFQGVNQPQHF
TGTGCCAGCAGTTTTCAGGGGGTCAATCAGCCCCAGCATTTT